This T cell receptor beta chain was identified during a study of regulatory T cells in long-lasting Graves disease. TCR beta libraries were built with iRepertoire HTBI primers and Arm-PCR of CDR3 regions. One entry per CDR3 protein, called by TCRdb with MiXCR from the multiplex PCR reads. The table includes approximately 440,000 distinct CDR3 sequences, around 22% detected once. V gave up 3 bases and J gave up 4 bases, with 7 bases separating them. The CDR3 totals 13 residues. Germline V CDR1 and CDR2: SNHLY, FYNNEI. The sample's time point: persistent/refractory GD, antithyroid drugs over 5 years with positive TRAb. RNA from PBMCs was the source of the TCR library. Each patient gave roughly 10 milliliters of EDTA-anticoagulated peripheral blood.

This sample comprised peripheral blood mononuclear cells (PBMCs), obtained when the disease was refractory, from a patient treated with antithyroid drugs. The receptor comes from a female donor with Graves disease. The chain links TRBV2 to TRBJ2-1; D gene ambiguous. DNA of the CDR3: TGTGCCAGCAGTGAGACCAGGTACAATGAGCAGTTCTTC. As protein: CASSETRYNEQFF.